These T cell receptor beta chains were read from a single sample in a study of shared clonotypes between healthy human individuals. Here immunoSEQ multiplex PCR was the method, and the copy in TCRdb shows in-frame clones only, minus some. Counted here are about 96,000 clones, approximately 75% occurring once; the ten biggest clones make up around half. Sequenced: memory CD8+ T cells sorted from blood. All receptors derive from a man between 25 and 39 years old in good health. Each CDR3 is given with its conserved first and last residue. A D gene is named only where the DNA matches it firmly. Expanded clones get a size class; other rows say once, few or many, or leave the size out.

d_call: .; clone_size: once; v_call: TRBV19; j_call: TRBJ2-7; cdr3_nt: TGTGCCAGTAGTACCAACGATAAGACAGGCCTAAGCGGCGAGCAGTACTTC; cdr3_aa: CASSTNDKTGLSGEQYF
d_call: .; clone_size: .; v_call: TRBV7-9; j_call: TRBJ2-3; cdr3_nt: TGTGCCAGCAGCGAGTCAAGGCTAGGGACAGATACGCAGTATTTT; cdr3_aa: CASSESRLGTDTQYF
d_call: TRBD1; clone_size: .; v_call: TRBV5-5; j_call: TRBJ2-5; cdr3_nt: TGTGCCAGCAGCCCTAGGGACAGCTCAGAGATGGAGACCCAGTACTTC; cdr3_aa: CASSPRDSSEMETQYF
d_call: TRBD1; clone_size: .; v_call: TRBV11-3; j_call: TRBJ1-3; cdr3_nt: TGTGCCAGCAGCCCGGGACAGGGACCTGGAAATACCATATATTTT; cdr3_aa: CASSPGQGPGNTIYF
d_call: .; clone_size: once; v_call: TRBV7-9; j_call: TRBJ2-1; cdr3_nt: TGTGCCAGCAGCACCCCATCACATGAGCAGTTCTTC; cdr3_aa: CASSTPSHEQFF
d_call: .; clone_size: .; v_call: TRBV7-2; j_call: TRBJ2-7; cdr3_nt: TGTGCCAGCAGCGCAGAGCACACTATCACCTACGAGCAGTACTTC; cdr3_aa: CASSAEHTITYEQYF
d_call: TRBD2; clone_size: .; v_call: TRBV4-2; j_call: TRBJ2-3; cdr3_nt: TGTGCCAGCAGCCCGAATAGCGGGAGCGACACAGATACGCAGTATTTT; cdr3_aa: CASSPNSGSDTDTQYF
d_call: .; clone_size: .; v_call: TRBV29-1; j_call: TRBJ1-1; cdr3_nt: TGCAGCGTTGGCTCGGGCAGGGGAGAGGATGAAGCTTTCTTT; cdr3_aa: CSVGSGRGEDEAFF
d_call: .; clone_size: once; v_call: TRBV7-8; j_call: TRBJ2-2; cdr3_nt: TGTGCCAGCAGCTTAGTCCTCAACACCGGGGAGCTGTTTTTT; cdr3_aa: CASSLVLNTGELFF
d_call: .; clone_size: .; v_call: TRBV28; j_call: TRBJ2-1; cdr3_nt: TGTGCCAGCAGTTTAATTGTTCTCAGCCCCAATGAGCAGTTCTTC; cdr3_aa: CASSLIVLSPNEQFF
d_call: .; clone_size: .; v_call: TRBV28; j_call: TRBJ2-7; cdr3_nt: TGTGCCAGCAGCTTGAACTACGAGCAGTACTTC; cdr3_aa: CASSLNYEQYF
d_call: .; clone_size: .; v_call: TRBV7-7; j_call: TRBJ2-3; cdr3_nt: TGTGCCAGCACCACCCTAGCAACAGATACGCAGTATTTT; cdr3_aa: CASTTLATDTQYF
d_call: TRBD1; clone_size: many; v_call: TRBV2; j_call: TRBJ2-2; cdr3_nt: TGTGCCAGCGCCGGGACAGGGGAAACCGGGGAGCTGTTTTTT; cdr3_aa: CASAGTGETGELFF
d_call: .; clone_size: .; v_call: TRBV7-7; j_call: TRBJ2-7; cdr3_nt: TGTGCCAGCAGCTTAGGTGGTGTGGGGGGCGAACAGTACTTC; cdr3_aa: CASSLGGVGGEQYF
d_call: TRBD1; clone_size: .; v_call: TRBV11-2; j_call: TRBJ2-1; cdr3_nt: TGTGCCAGCAGCTTTGGGACAGGGAGAATCAATGAGCAGTTCTTC; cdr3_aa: CASSFGTGRINEQFF
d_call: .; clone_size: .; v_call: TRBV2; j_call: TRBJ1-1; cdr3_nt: TGTGCCGTCCTAAGACAGGCGAACACTGAAGCTTTCTTT; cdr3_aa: CAVLRQANTEAFF